The entry below gives a single TCR beta chain sequence along with its context. The antigen this receptor binds is unknown. Per-base qualities were not stored, and no clone one base away is much larger. This sample stems from a study of CD8 T cells in ankylosing spondylitis (dated by TCRdb to about 2017). Broadly, across the study: To find TCR variants linked to disease, the study profiled T cell receptor beta repertoires in ankylosing spondylitis patients and healthy donors. In total, the full study cohort was made up of roughly 100 healthy donors and 25 ankylosing spondylitis patients. Samples of peripheral blood were taken, and for ankylosing spondylitis patients, synovial fluid was collected as well. The research as a whole found: Some motif variants were previously reported in synovial fluid and blood of reactive arthritis patients, suggesting common disease-initiation mechanisms. The disease-linked clones were reported to be significantly enriched in matched synovial fluid samples from ankylosing spondylitis patients. A TCR beta motif of about eight highly homologous amino acid variants appeared characteristic of blood from ankylosing spondylitis patients. The disease-linked clones had a CD8+ phenotype and were found at relatively low frequencies in peripheral blood.

Deletion took 5 bases off V and 1 base off J, with a span of 12 bases between the germline ends. The germline V gene (reference sequence) specifies DFQATT as CDR1 and SNEGSKA as CDR2. CDR3 length: 14 amino acids, cysteine to phenylalanine. Only the CDR3 DNA stays, 42 bases, in frame from base 1. The sequencer listed for this sample is Illumina HiSeq 2500. Quantitative 5'-RACE with molecular barcodes was used to prepare TCR beta libraries. The authors processed their data as follows. A new computational method, built on a probabilistic model of VDJ rearrangement, was used to identify disease-linked TCR variants. TCRdb ran its own pipeline on the public reads, namely fastp trimming at Q25 and MiXCR clone calling, and kept in-frame beta chains. A single entry per CDR3 protein holds the most common genes and DNA from its merged rows. TCRdb, not the authors, supplied the V and J calls. The sample table holds around 250,000 distinct CDR3 sequences, of which 30% to 35% were seen once. The biggest ten clones account for roughly 4% of the sample.

Recombination joined TRBV20-1 with TRBJ2-1, with the identity of the D gene unclear. The sample was blood, either unsorted or a sorted T cell fraction (not recorded which). The receptor was derived from a male donor with ankylosing spondylitis or in good health (not recorded which). The CDR3 protein is CSAESQSSYNEQFF. The nucleotide sequence reads TGCAGTGCTGAAAGTCAGAGTTCCTACAATGAGCAGTTCTTC.